This T cell receptor beta chain was observed in a study of Graves' ophthalmopathy and Graves' hyperthyroidism. This clonotype was counted at least ten times. RNA transcripts were the source from which TCR beta CDR3 regions were amplified. An initial RT-PCR round employing HTBI primers preceded a second-round multiplex PCR. TCRdb reprocessed the multiplex PCR reads with MiXCR, giving one entry per CDR3 protein. Seen here are over 500,000 distinct CDR3 sequences, about 20% observed once, and the top ten hold roughly 7.4%. From germline, CDR1 is SGHTA and CDR2 FQGNSA. Deletions cut 3 bases from V and 1 base from J, with 4 bases between. The CDR3 contains 12 residues.

The V gene is TRBV7-2, the J gene TRBJ2-7; D unclear. The sequence derives from a woman aged 18-29 years with stable Graves' hyperthyroidism. Some clones in this sample may be carry-over from other donors' samples. Sequenced material: peripheral blood. CDR3 DNA sequence: TGTGCCAGCAGCTTGTTTTCCTACGAGCAGTACTTC. It translates to CASSLFSYEQYF.